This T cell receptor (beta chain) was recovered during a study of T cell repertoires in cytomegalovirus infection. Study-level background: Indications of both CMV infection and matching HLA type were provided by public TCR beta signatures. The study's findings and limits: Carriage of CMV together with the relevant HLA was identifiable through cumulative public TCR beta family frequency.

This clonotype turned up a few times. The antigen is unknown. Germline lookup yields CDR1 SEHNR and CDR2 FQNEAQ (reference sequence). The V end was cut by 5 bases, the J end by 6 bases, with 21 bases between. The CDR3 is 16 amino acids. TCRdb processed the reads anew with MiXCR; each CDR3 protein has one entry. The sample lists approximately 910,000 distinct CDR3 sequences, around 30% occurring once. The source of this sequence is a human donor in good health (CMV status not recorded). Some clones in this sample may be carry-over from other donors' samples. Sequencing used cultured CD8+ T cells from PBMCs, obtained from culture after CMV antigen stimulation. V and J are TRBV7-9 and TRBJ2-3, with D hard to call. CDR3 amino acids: CASSGPGDPQSDTQYF. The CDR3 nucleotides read TGTGCCAGCAGCGGCCCTGGGGATCCGCAGTCTGATACGCAGTATTTT.